This TCR beta chain was recorded in a study of blood T cell repertoires in COVID-19. Study-wide background: Some COVID-19 samples were acute and others convalescent; all came from the United States, Italy and Spain.

As processed by the authors: Amplification from reference gene primers served as the basis for estimated nucleated cell counts. The repertoire was sequenced with immunoSEQ multiplex PCR; TCRdb's copy has only in-frame clones and lacks some. The V and J calls and clone size come from that table; D and trimming were worked out from the DNA. This table holds 150,000 or so clones, about 90% found once. The germline V gene has CDR1 LGHNA and CDR2 YSLEER. V shed 0 bases and J shed 2 bases, with 12 bases lying between them. The CDR3 runs to 16 residues. The receptor was isolated from a man aged 45-65 years with acute or convalescent COVID-19. This rearrangement joins TRBV4-3 to TRBJ2-3; D unclear. Sequenced input: peripheral blood. CDR3 residues: CASSQEAQTLTDTQYF. CDR3 DNA: TGCGCCAGCAGCCAAGAAGCACAGACCCTCACAGATACGCAGTATTTT.